These T cell receptor beta chains were read from a single sample in a study of control samples from healthy donors and cancer patients. Generated by immunoSEQ multiplex PCR, the TCRdb table keeps only in-frame clones and is missing some. Counted here are about 94,000 clones, 90% occurring once; the ten biggest clones make up over 3%. What was sequenced was blood. The receptors shown here come from a woman aged 18-35 years in good health. CDR3s include the opening cysteine and the closing phenylalanine or tryptophan. The order of the fields is V gene, J gene, clone size, D gene, CDR3 DNA, CDR3 protein. D genes are given only for firm matches. Some rows mark clone size as missing; the rest say once, few, many or name a class of expanded clone.

>TRBV19|TRBJ2-7|-|-
TGTGCCACAACGGGGGCAGATCCCTACGAGCAGTACTTC
CATTGADPYEQYF
>TRBV4-1|TRBJ2-7|-|-
TGCGCCAGCAGCCAAGTCGTGGAGGCCTCCTACGAGCAGTACTTC
CASSQVVEASYEQYF
>TRBV28|TRBJ2-3|once|-
TGTGCCAGCACCTTACAGGGTACAGATACGCAGTATTTT
CASTLQGTDTQYF
>TRBV11-1|TRBJ1-1|-|-
TGTGCCAGCAGCTTGAGGGGAGAAGAAATGAACACTGAAGCTTTCTTT
CASSLRGEEMNTEAFF
>TRBV5-4|TRBJ2-2|once|TRBD2
TGTGCCACCATATCAAATAGCGGGGGATCCGGGGAGCTGTTTTTT
CATISNSGGSGELFF
>TRBV4-1|TRBJ1-2|once|TRBD1
TGCGCCAGCAGCCACCCCACGGACAGGGCCGCCTATGGCTACACCTTC
CASSHPTDRAAYGYTF
>TRBV2|TRBJ2-5|-|-
TGTGCCAGCAGGGACAGACAAGAGACCCAGTACTTC
CASRDRQETQYF
>TRBV12-3/TRBV12-4|TRBJ1-4|-|-
TGTGCCAGCAGTTTGAGTCAGAACGAAAAACTGTTTTTT
CASSLSQNEKLFF
>TRBV9|TRBJ2-2|-|-
TGTGCCAGCAGCGTAGATATCCTCTACACCGGGGAGCTGTTTTTT
CASSVDILYTGELFF
>TRBV29-1|TRBJ1-1|-|-
TGCAGCGTTGTCCCCTGGTCTGAAGCTTTCTTT
CSVVPWSEAFF
>TRBV6-5|TRBJ1-2|-|-
TGTGCCAGCAGTTACGTTCAGGGCAGAAACTATGGCTACACCTTC
CASSYVQGRNYGYTF
>TRBV6-5|TRBJ1-1|once|-
TGTGCCAGCAGGGGGGAAACTGAAGCTTTCTTT
CASRGETEAFF
>TRBV6-5|TRBJ2-7|once|TRBD1
TGTGCCAGCAGCGACGGGACAGGGAGCCCCTACGAGCAGTACTTC
CASSDGTGSPYEQYF
>TRBV5-6|TRBJ1-2|once|TRBD1
TGTGCCAGCAGCCCCGGGACAGGGAGCTATGGCTACACCTTC
CASSPGTGSYGYTF
>TRBV4-1|TRBJ1-2|-|TRBD1
TGCGCCAGCAGCCACAACCCAGGGGGCGGCGATGGCTACACCTTC
CASSHNPGGGDGYTF
>TRBV11-3|TRBJ2-1|once|TRBD1
TGTGCCAGCAGCTTAGACTCCCTAGGACAGGGAGATGATGAGCAGTTCTTC
CASSLDSLGQGDDEQFF
>TRBV12-3/TRBV12-4|TRBJ1-1|few|TRBD1
TGTGCCAGCAGTCGACAGGGGAACACTGAAGCTTTCTTT
CASSRQGNTEAFF
>TRBV7-9|TRBJ2-4|-|TRBD1
TGTGCCAGCAGTTCCGCCGACAGGGGGGGATACTTC
CASSSADRGGYF
>TRBV5-6|TRBJ1-2|-|TRBD1
TGTGCCAGCAGCCCAGGGGGCACTGGGGGCTACACCTTC
CASSPGGTGGYTF
>TRBV6-5|TRBJ1-2|once|-
TGTGCCAGCAGGAAGCTCGGTGGCTACACCTTC
CASRKLGGYTF
>TRBV7-6|TRBJ1-1|-|-
TGTGCCAGCAGCGAGCAGGGTGGCACTGAAGCTTTCTTT
CASSEQGGTEAFF
>TRBV7-9|TRBJ1-4|-|TRBD1
TGTGCCAGCAGCCGGACAGGGACTAATGAAAAACTGTTTTTT
CASSRTGTNEKLFF
>TRBV18|TRBJ1-1|-|-
TGTGCCAGCTCACCACATTATTTGGGGAGCTCTTTGAACACTGAAGCTTTCTTT
CASSPHYLGSSLNTEAFF
>TRBV6-5|TRBJ2-3|-|TRBD1
TGTGCCAGCAGTTATGACAGGGGACTCACAGATACGCAGTATTTT
CASSYDRGLTDTQYF
>TRBV5-1|TRBJ2-7|once|-
TGCGCCAGCAGCTTGGTCTGGGGTTCCCACGAGCAGTACTTC
CASSLVWGSHEQYF
>TRBV3-1/TRBV3-2|TRBJ1-5|-|-
TGTGCCAGCAGCCAAGATCAAGGAGGGGCAAATCAGCCCCAGCATTTT
CASSQDQGGANQPQHF
>TRBV12-3/TRBV12-4|TRBJ2-5|-|-
TGTGCCACAACCGGGACCAAAGAGACCCAGTACTTC
CATTGTKETQYF